What follows are 7 T cell receptor beta chains derived from one specimen sequenced in a study of brain T cells in children with intractable seizures (dated by TCRdb to 2020 to 2023). The protocol used for the library was the immunoSEQ multiplex PCR assay. Held by TCRdb, this immuneACCESS table contains in-frame sequences only and omits some clones. Under half of the omission traces to an unresolved V gene where checked; the cause of the rest is unknown. This sample lists about 340,000 clones; over 90% were detected once. About 6% of the sample is held by the ten biggest clonotypes. The sample's time point label, in plain terms: blood from clinic visit 5 months post-surgery; TSC patient then seizure free. The sequencing here drew on peripheral blood, taken 4 to 6 months after surgery. The receptors were gathered from a boy under three years old with tuberous sclerosis and intractable seizures.

The CDR3 region has the DNA TGTGCCAGCAGCTTATGGTGGACGGAAAACACTGAAGCTTTCTTT. Translation gives CASSLWWTENTEAFF. V and J are TRBV7-2 and TRBJ1-1, with D uncertain. CDR1 is SGHTA and CDR2 is FQGNSA in the germline V gene. Trimming stripped 2 bases from V and 2 bases from J, with 12 bases between. This CDR3 is 15 amino acids long. Based on the CDR3 plus reference TRBV7-2 and TRBJ1-1, the full variable domain is GAGVSQSPSNKVTEKGKDVELRCDPISGHTALYWYRQSLGQGLEFLIYFQGNSAPDKSGLPSDRFSAERTGGSVSTLTIQRTQQEDSAVYLCASSLWWTENTEAFFGQGTRLTVV.

V and J are TRBV19 and TRBJ1-2, with 7 bases that match TRBD1. The CDR3 totals 13 residues. V lost 7 bases and J lost 4; bases outside the gene matches: 6. Per the germline V gene, CDR1 is LNHDA and CDR2 is SQIVND (reference sequence). The DNA of the CDR3 is TGTGCCAGTACCGCGACAGGGCTCTATGGCTACACCTTC. This encodes CASTATGLYGYTF.

The rearrangement joins TRBV9 to TRBJ1-6; 7 nucleotides align to TRBD1. Germline CDR1 is SGDLS and CDR2 is YYNGEE. Unmatched junction bases numbered 7, after V lost 3 bases and J lost 10 bases. There are 14 residues in the CDR3. CDR3: CASSEQGLGSPLHF. The CDR3 DNA reads as TGTGCCAGCAGCGAACAGGGGCTAGGATCACCCCTCCACTTT.

This chain connects TRBV11-3 to TRBJ2-3; D may be TRBD1 (5 bases). The CDR3 is made up of 15 amino acids. The germline CDR1 and CDR2 sequences are SGHNT and YENEEA. V was shortened by 5 bases and J by 2 bases, with 14 bases between the two germline ends. The CDR3 loop is CASSKWGLDTDTQYF. The CDR3 DNA follows: TGTGCCAGCAGCAAGTGGGGCCTAGACACAGATACGCAGTATTTT.

The chain uses TRBV30 and TRBJ1-2; TRBD1 might be the D (5 bases). Germline V gene data show CDR1 as GTSNPN and CDR2 as SVGIG (reference sequence). Trimming cost V 0 bases and J 6 bases, with 11 bases left between them. The length of the CDR3 is 13 residues. The CDR3 is CAWSVVGVDGYTF. CDR3 bases: TGTGCCTGGAGTGTAGTGGGGGTAGATGGCTACACCTTC.

As regards this clone: The same CDR3 arises from other DNA sequences in this sample as well. The rearrangement links TRBV12-3 or TRBV12-4 to TRBJ1-2; 7 bases map to TRBD1. This CDR3 is 13 amino acids long. Trimming cost V 6 bases and J 4 bases; bases outside gene matches: 5. CDR3 sequence reads: CASSWTGGYGYTF. For the CDR3, the DNA is TGTGCCAGCAGCTGGACAGGAGGCTATGGCTACACCTTC.

The V call is TRBV7-8, the J call TRBJ2-7; no clear D gene. The ends were cut back, 0 bases at V and 3 bases at J, with 18 bases in the middle. There are 17 residues in the CDR3. The V gene's germline CDR1 is SGHVS and CDR2 FQNEAQ. CDR3 nucleotides: TGTGCCAGCAGCTTAGCGAGGAAGTACGGCTTTTTCTACGAGCAGTACTTC. Translated: CASSLARKYGFFYEQYF.